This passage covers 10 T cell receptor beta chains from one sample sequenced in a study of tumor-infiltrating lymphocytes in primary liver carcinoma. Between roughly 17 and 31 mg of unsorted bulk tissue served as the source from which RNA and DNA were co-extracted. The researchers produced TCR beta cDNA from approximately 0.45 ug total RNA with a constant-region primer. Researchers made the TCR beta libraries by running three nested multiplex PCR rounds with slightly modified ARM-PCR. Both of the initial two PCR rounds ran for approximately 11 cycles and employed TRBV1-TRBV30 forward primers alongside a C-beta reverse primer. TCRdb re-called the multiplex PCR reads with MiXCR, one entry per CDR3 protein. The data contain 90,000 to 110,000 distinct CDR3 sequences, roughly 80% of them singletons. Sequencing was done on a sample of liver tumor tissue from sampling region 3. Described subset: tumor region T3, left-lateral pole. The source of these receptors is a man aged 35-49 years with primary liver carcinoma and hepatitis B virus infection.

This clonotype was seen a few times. The CDR3 reads CASSSGTWGEQYF. CDR3 coding DNA: TGTGCCAGCAGCTCGGGGACCTGGGGGGAGCAGTACTTC. V usage is TRBV2 and J usage is TRBJ2-7; either TRBD1 or TRBD2 may supply D (5 bases each). Trimming removed 6 bases at V and 7 bases at J, with 16 bases between. Germline CDR1 reads SNHLY; CDR2 reads FYNNEI. The CDR3 extends over 13 amino acids. The full variable domain, completed using reference TRBV2 and TRBJ2-7, is EPEVTQTPSHQVTQMGQEVILRCVPISNHLYFYWYRQILGQKVEFLVSFYNNEISEKSEIFDDQFSVERPDGSNFTLKIRSTKLEDSAMYFCASSSGTWGEQYFGPGTRLTVT.

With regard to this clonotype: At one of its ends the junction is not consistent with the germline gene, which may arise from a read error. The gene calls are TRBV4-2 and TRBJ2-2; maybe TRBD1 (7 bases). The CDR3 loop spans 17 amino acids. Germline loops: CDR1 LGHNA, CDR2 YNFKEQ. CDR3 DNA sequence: TGTGCCAGCAACCAAGGGGGCCTATCGGGAGATTTCAGGGAGCTGTTTTTT. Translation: CASNQGGLSGDFRELFF.

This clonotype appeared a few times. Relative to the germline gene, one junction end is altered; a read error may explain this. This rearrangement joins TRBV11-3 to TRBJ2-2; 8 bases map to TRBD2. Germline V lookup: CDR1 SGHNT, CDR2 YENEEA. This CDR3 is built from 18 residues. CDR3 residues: CASNLGRMAGGNTGELFF. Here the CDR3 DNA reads TGTGCCAGCAACTTAGGGCGGATGGCGGGAGGGAACACCGGGGAGCTGTTTTTT. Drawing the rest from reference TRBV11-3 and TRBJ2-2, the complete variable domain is EAGVVQSPRYKIIEKKQPVAFWCNPISGHNTLYWYLQNLGQGPELLIRYENEEAVDDSQLPKDRFSAERLKGVDSTLKIQPAELGDSAVYLCASNLGRMAGGNTGELFFGEGSRLTVL.

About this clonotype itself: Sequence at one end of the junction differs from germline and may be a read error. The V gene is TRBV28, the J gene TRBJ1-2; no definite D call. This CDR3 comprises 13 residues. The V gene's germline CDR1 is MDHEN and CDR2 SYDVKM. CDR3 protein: CDSSLMVSYDYTF. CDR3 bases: TGTGACAGCAGTTTAATGGTCAGCTATGACTACACCTTC.

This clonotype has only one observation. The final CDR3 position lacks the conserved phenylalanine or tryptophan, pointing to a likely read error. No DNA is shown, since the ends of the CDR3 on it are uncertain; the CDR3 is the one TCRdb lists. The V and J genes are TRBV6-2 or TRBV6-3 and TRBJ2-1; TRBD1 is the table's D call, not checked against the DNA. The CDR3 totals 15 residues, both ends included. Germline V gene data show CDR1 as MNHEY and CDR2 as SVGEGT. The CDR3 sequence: CASNYRQDSYNEHFS.

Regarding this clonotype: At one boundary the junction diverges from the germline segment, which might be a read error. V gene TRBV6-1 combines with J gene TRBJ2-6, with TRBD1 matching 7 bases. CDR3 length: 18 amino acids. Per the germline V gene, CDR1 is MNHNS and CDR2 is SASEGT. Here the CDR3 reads CASRPLRGGFSRANVLTF. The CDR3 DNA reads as TGTGCCAGCAGACCTCTTAGAGGGGGCTTCTCTCGGGCAAACGTCCTGACTTTC.

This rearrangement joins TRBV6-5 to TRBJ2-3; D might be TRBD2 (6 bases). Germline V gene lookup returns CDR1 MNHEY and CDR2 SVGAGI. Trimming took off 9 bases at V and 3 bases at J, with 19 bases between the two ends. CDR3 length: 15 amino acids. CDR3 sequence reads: CASNPGLARTDTQYF. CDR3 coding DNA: TGTGCCAGTAACCCAGGTCTAGCGAGAACAGATACGCAGTATTTT.

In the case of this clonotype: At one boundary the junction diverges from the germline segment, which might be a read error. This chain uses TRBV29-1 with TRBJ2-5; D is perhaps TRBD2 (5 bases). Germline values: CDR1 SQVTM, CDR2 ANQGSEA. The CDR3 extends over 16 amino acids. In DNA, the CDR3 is TGCAGCGTTAAACCTGGAGGAATAGTTCTGGAAGAGGCCCAGTACTTC. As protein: CSVKPGGIVLEEAQYF.

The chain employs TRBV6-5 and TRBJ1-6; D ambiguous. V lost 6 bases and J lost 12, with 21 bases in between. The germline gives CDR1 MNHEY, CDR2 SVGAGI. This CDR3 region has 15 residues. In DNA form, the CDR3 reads TGTGCCAGCAGCGTTGAGCAGTGGTGGTTTTTACCCCTCCACTTT. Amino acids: CASSVEQWWFLPLHF.

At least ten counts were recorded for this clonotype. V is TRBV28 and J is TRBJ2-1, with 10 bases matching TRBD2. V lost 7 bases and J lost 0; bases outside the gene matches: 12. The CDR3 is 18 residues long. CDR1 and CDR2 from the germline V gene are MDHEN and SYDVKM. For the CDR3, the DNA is TGTGCCAGCAATCCCGTCCCAGGGACTAGCGTCTCCTACAATGAGCAGTTCTTC. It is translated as CASNPVPGTSVSYNEQFF.